The text below deals with one T cell receptor (beta chain). What it binds is not known. This specimen belongs to a study of T cell repertoires in cytomegalovirus infection. For the study at large: Public TCR beta signatures were indicative of both CMV infection and a matching HLA type.

TCRdb analysed the reads with MiXCR anew, one entry per CDR3 protein. The sample contains fewer than 350,000 distinct CDR3 sequences, roughly a sixth of which appear only once. General study points: Summed frequency of public TCR beta families distinguished CMV carriers with the relevant HLA. Ex vivo responses were dominated by HLA-C-restricted CMV-specific TCR beta clonotypes.

The source is a human donor in good health (CMV status not recorded). Some clones in this sample may be carry-over from other donors' samples. Input material: PBMCs.

The CDR3 region has the DNA TGTGCCAGCAGCCAAGCCGGGTCGACTGGGGCCAACGTCCTGACTTTC. Protein: CASSQAGSTGANVLTF. The rearrangement links TRBV3-1 to TRBJ2-6, with unresolved D. There are 16 residues in the CDR3. The germline V and J ends were trimmed by 1 base and 2 bases, with 9 bases remaining between them. The germline CDR1 and CDR2 sequences are LGHDT and YNNKEL (reference sequence).